This T cell receptor beta chain was sequenced for a study of blood T cell repertoires in COVID-19. Study-level background: T cells, B-cell-depleted T cells, or PBMCs supplied cDNA or gDNA.

Methods used by the authors: Amplification of reference gene primers provided the estimated nucleated cell counts. Clones were sequenced by immunoSEQ multiplex PCR, and TCRdb holds only the in-frame ones, with some missing. V and J calls and clone size are those listed in that table; D and trimming were worked out from the DNA. This sample yields some 190,000 clones, of which 76% are seen a single time; roughly 17% belongs to the top ten. Those enrolled, adults aged 18 to 89 years, came from about two dozen US areas. Germline CDR1 and CDR2: SGHDN and FVKESK. Between the trimmed V and J ends, which lost 4 bases and 3 bases, there was a span of 13 bases. CDR3 length: 14 amino acids.

The sample was PBMCs or T cells enriched from blood (not recorded which). The gene calls are TRBV14 and TRBJ2-7; a possible D gene is TRBD2 (5 bases). The source of this sequence is a woman in her forties or fifties with acute COVID-19. CDR3 coding DNA: TGTGCCAGCAGCCGGCGGGCCAAGATCTACGAGCAGTACGTC. Its translation: CASSRRAKIYEQYV.